The 14 T cell receptor beta chains below come from one sample, sequenced in a study of beta chain features in type 1 diabetes. Sequencing targeted expressed TCRB transcripts, as all isolated RNA had been reverse transcribed. Repertoires were generated with immunoSEQ multiplex PCR, while TCRdb's copy carries only in-frame clones and drops some. The sample records fewer than 200,000 clones, about a tenth being singletons. Which antigens these TCRs recognize remains unknown. Findings of the study overall: Patients with Type 1 diabetes showed moderately but significantly shorter TCRB CDR3s in all four CD4+ subsets.

The sequencing sample was made of central memory CD4+ T cells from blood. Receptors were obtained from a man aged 25 to 40 with type 1 diabetes.

This clone showed up just a few times. The V call is TRBV2, the J call TRBJ2-4; 11 bases agree with TRBD2. CDR3 length: 14 amino acids. Germline V gene lookup returns CDR1 SNHLY and CDR2 FYNNEI. V lost 1 base to trimming and J lost 16 bases; unmatched junction nucleotides: 9. Written as DNA, the CDR3 is TGTGCCAGCAGTGAAGATTCGACTAGCGGGATAGGCTACTTC. Translated: CASSEDSTSGIGYF.

The CDR3 is CASSDGLAGHEETQYF. The CDR3 DNA reads TGTGCCAGCAGCGACGGACTAGCGGGACACGAAGAGACCCAGTACTTC. The chain couples TRBV9 to TRBJ2-5, with 12 bases lining up with TRBD2. Germline loops: CDR1 SGDLS, CDR2 YYNGEE. The CDR3 extends over 16 amino acids. The junction had 6 bases not matched to a gene; V was cut back by 3 bases and J by 3 bases.

This clone showed up just a few times. This specimen includes other DNA sequences encoding the same CDR3. The chain has TRBV5-1 and TRBJ1-2; D is uncertain. Germline V CDR1 and CDR2: SGHRS, YFSETQ. This CDR3 comprises 14 residues. The V end was cut by 0 bases, the J end by 2 bases, with 8 bases between. CDR3 sequence: CASSLESVNYGYTF. In nucleotides, the CDR3 is TGCGCCAGCAGCTTGGAGTCAGTAAACTATGGCTACACCTTC.

V usage is TRBV5-5 and J usage is TRBJ2-1, with a weak D call TRBD2 (5 bases). Trimming took off 3 bases at V and 9 bases at J, with 13 bases between the two ends. Germline CDR1 is SGHKS and CDR2 is YYEKEE (reference sequence). The CDR3 totals 13 residues. The CDR3 coding sequence is TGTGCCAGCAGCTACCGACGGGAAGGTGAGCAGTTCTTC. Residues: CASSYRREGEQFF. Together with reference TRBV5-5 and TRBJ2-1, the CDR3 gives the full variable domain: DAGVTQSPTHLIKTRGQQVTLRCSPISGHKSVSWYQQVLGQGPQFIFQYYEKEERGRGNFPDRFSARQFPNYSSELNVNALLLGDSALYLCASSYRREGEQFFGPGTRLTVL.

This chain uses TRBV15 with TRBJ2-7; 10 bases align to TRBD2. With V trimmed by 5 bases and J by 3 bases, 7 bases remained unmatched. CDR1 is LNHNV and CDR2 is YYDKDF in the germline V gene (reference sequence). The CDR3 length is 15 residues. This chain's CDR3 is CATSLGTSDLYEQYF. CDR3 coding DNA: TGTGCCACCAGCCTAGGGACTAGCGACCTCTACGAGCAGTACTTC. Using reference TRBV15 and TRBJ2-7 for the parts outside the CDR3, the full variable domain is DAMVIQNPRYQVTQFGKPVTLSCSQTLNHNVMYWYQQKSSQAPKLLFHYYDKDFNNEADTPDNFQSRRPNTSFCFLDIRSPGLGDTAMYLCATSLGTSDLYEQYFGPGTRLTVT.

This clone occurred many times. The CDR3 reads CASSAGPLQWNEQFF. As DNA, the CDR3 is TGTGCCAGCAGCGCGGGGCCACTACAATGGAATGAGCAGTTCTTC. The V and J genes are TRBV7-9 and TRBJ2-1; D possibly corresponds to TRBD2 (6 bases). The CDR3 is made up of 15 amino acids. The germline V and J ends were trimmed by 5 bases and 7 bases, with 18 bases remaining between them. Germline V gene data show CDR1 as SEHNR and CDR2 as FQNEAQ (reference sequence).

In this sample, this clone turned up a few times. The V gene is TRBV20-1, the J gene TRBJ2-7; no clear D. The ends were cut back, 2 bases at V and 7 bases at J, with 9 bases in the middle. The CDR3 has 11 amino acids. The germline CDR1 and CDR2 sequences are DFQATT and SNEGSKA (reference sequence). The CDR3 sequence is CSARPSAEQYF. The CDR3 DNA follows: TGCAGTGCTAGACCCTCAGCGGAGCAGTACTTC.

This clone was recorded a few times. The junction and the germline gene differ at one end; a read error may be behind it. CDR3 nucleotide sequence: TGCGCCAGCAGCCAAGATGTCGGGGAAGGACCGTTCTTC. Amino acids: CASSQDVGEGPFF. The chain couples TRBV5-8 to TRBJ2-1; possibly TRBD2 for D (5 bases). The CDR3 has 13 amino acids. CDR1 is SGHTS and CDR2 is YDEGEE in the germline V gene. Full variable domain (outside the CDR3, taken from reference TRBV5-8 and TRBJ2-1): EAGVTQSPTHLIKTRGQQATLRCSPISGHTSVYWYQQALGLGLQFLLWYDEGEERNRGNFPPRFSGRQFPNYSSELNVNALELEDSALYLCASSQDVGEGPFFGPGTRLTVL.

This clone was seen a few times. This chain's CDR3 is CASSLFGRGQPQHF. CDR3 sequence (DNA): TGTGCCAGCAGCTTATTCGGCAGGGGACAGCCCCAGCATTTT. The genes are TRBV7-6 and TRBJ1-5; D perhaps matches TRBD1 (6 bases). Germline V gene lookup returns CDR1 SGHVS and CDR2 FNYEAQ. V was trimmed by 2 bases and J by 7 bases, leaving 12 bases between them. The CDR3 is 14 amino acids.

As for this clone: The sample has other DNA sequences that encode this CDR3 too. The genes are TRBV5-1 and TRBJ2-3; D not certain. The CDR3 covers 12 residues. V was cut by 2 bases and J by 2 bases, with 3 bases left in between. Germline V gene data show CDR1 as SGHRS and CDR2 as YFSETQ. The CDR3 loop is CASSFNTDTQYF. CDR3 nucleotides: TGCGCCAGCAGCTTCAACACAGATACGCAGTATTTT.

This clone was recorded a few times. V usage is TRBV2 and J usage is TRBJ2-1; D might be TRBD2 (6 bases). The CDR3 is 17 residues long. Germline V gene lookup returns CDR1 SNHLY and CDR2 FYNNEI. V was pared by 7 bases and J by 3 bases, with 22 bases between. The CDR3 nucleotides read TGTGCCAGCACTAGCGCTGGTCCGGGTAGATACTACAATGAGCAGTTCTTC. It encodes CASTSAGPGRYYNEQFF.

The CDR3 nucleotides read TGTGCCAGCAGCCAAGGACTGCTCTACGAGCAGTACTTC. Amino acids: CASSQGLLYEQYF. The genes are TRBV4-2 and TRBJ2-7; D is ambiguous. The CDR3 is made up of 13 amino acids. Germline V gene data show CDR1 as LGHNA and CDR2 as YNFKEQ. Trimming took off 1 base at V and 3 bases at J, with 7 bases between the two ends.

Only a few counts were recorded for this clone. The CDR3 sequence: CASSFGTGGQPQHF. The CDR3 bases are TGTGCCAGCAGCTTTGGGACAGGGGGTCAGCCCCAGCATTTT. The chain has TRBV7-8 and TRBJ1-5; 11 bases are a match to TRBD1. CDR3 length: 14 residues. The J segment lost 6 bases and the V segment lost 3 bases, leaving 1 base of the junction unmatched. The germline V gene has CDR1 SGHVS and CDR2 FQNEAQ.

This chain joins TRBV29-1 and TRBJ2-1; tentatively, D is TRBD1 (6 bases). CDR3 length equals 17 residues. The V end lost 5 bases, the J end lost 1 base, and 21 bases lay between the germline ends. CDR1 SQVTM and CDR2 ANQGSEA come from the germline V gene. CDR3 nucleotides: TGCAGCGTTCCACAGGGCCCTCTATACCTATCCTACAATGAGCAGTTCTTC. It encodes CSVPQGPLYLSYNEQFF.